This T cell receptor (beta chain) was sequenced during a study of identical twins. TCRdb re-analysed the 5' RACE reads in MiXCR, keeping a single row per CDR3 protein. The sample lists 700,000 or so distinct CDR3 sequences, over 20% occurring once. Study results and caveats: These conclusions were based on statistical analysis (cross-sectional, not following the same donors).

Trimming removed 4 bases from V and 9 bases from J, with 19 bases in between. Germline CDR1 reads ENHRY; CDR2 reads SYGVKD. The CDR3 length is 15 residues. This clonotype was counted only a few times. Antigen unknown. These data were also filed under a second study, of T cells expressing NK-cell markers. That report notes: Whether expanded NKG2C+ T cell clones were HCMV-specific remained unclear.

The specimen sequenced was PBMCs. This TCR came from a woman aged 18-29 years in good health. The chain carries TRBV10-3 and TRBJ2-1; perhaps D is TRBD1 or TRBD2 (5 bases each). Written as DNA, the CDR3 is TGTGCCATCAGTGGTACCGGGACCTCGGCCGGTGAGCAGTTCTTC. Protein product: CAISGTGTSAGEQFF.